This T cell receptor (beta chain) comes out of a study of T cell repertoires in cytomegalovirus infection. Study-wide results and limits: It was HLA-C-restricted CMV-specific TCR beta clonotypes that dominated the response ex vivo.

Concerning this clonotype: The antigen remains undetermined.

TCRdb used MiXCR to reprocess the reads, holding one entry per CDR3 protein. The sample has around 550,000 distinct CDR3 sequences; around a quarter are singletons. The CDR3 extends over 18 amino acids. V lost 3 bases and J 7 bases, leaving 25 bases between the germline ends. The germline V gene has CDR1 ENHRY and CDR2 SYGVKD. The sequencing sample was made of PBMCs. The V and J genes are TRBV10-3 and TRBJ2-1, with D perhaps TRBD2 (6 bases). This TCR was sampled from a human donor in good health (CMV status not recorded). Some clones in this sample may be carry-over from other donors' samples. The DNA of the CDR3 is TGTGCCATCAGTGACATCTCGGGAGCGACCAGAGAAAAAAATGAGCAGTTCTTC. Translating gives CAISDISGATREKNEQFF.